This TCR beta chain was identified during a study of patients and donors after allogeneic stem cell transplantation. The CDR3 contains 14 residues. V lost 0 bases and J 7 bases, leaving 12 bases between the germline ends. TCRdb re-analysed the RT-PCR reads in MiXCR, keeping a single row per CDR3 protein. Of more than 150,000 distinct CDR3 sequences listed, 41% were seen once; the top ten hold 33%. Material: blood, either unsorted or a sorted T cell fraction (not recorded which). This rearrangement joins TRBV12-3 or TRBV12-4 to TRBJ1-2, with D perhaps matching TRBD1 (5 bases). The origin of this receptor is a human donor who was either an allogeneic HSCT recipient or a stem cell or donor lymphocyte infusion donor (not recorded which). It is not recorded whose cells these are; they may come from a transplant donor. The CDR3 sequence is CASSLASRVPGYTF. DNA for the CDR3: TGTGCCAGCAGTTTAGCGTCCAGGGTCCCTGGCTACACCTTC.